These T cell receptor beta chains were read from a single sample in a study of T cell repertoires in cytomegalovirus infection. TCRdb itself ran the reads through MiXCR, one entry per CDR3 protein. The data contain fewer than 950,000 distinct CDR3 sequences, 32% of them singletons. The antigens of these receptors remain unknown. Sample: cultured CD8+ T cells from PBMCs, taken from culture after CMV antigen stimulation. These receptors came from a human donor in good health (CMV status not recorded). Some clones in this sample may be carry-over from other donors' samples. The CDR3 runs from the conserved cysteine through the conserved F or W. A D gene is named only where the DNA matches it firmly. Size values are once, few and many counts, or a class for expanded clones, and some rows have none.

14 many TRBJ2-1 NA TRBV12-3/TRBV12-4 CASSLGILYNEQFF TGTGCCAGCAGTTTAGGGATTCTGTACAATGAGCAGTTCTTC
17 NA TRBJ2-5 NA TRBV6-1 CASSEWRWGNRGETQYF TGTGCCAGCAGTGAATGGAGGTGGGGGAACCGGGGTGAGACCCAGTACTTC
16 NA TRBJ2-2 TRBD2 TRBV6-2/TRBV6-3 CASSRTSGTNTGELFF TGTGCCAGCAGCAGGACTAGCGGGACCAACACCGGGGAGCTGTTTTTT
15 few TRBJ1-1 NA TRBV19 CASSADGLMNTEAFF TGTGCCAGTAGTGCTGACGGACTCATGAACACTGAAGCTTTCTTT
14 NA TRBJ2-5 NA TRBV12-3/TRBV12-4 CASSPPLGLETQYF TGTGCCAGCAGTCCCCCTCTAGGATTAGAGACCCAGTACTTC
16 NA TRBJ2-5 TRBD2 TRBV4-2 CASSQVIGTSAETQYF TGTGCCAGCAGCCAAGTGATTGGGACTAGCGCGGAGACCCAGTACTTC
14 NA TRBJ2-5 TRBD2 TRBV7-8 CASSPRLAPETQYF TGTGCCAGCAGCCCCAGACTAGCACCAGAGACCCAGTACTTC
16 NA TRBJ1-2 NA TRBV18 CASSPRAATERYGYTF TGTGCCAGCTCACCACGGGCGGCAACAGAGCGCTATGGCTACACCTTC
15 few TRBJ2-3 TRBD1 TRBV6-6 CASSTGTASTDTQYF TGTGCCAGCAGTACCGGGACAGCGAGCACAGATACGCAGTATTTT
14 NA TRBJ2-7 NA TRBV13 CVSSFSGARYEQYF TGTGTCAGCAGCTTCTCCGGAGCCCGCTACGAGCAGTACTTC
12 NA TRBJ2-3 NA TRBV20-1 CSAGRGTDTQYF TGCAGTGCAGGCAGGGGTACAGATACGCAGTATTTT
15 NA TRBJ2-1 TRBD2 TRBV5-6 CASSLGSGGGYEQFF TGTGCCAGCAGCTTGGGTAGCGGGGGAGGCTATGAGCAGTTCTTC
14 few TRBJ1-5 NA TRBV27 CASRRGYSNQPQHF TGTGCCAGCAGGAGGGGTTATAGCAATCAGCCCCAGCATTTT
17 many TRBJ1-1 NA TRBV7-2 CASSVTVPPRGNTEAFF TGTGCCAGCAGCGTCACGGTCCCCCCGCGGGGGAACACTGAAGCTTTCTTT
16 few TRBJ1-1 NA TRBV20-1 CSARPIGARVPTEAFF TGCAGTGCTAGACCTATAGGGGCGAGAGTCCCCACTGAAGCTTTCTTT
15 many TRBJ1-5 NA TRBV7-8 CASSLDAPSNQPQHF TGTGCCAGCAGCTTAGATGCCCCTAGCAATCAGCCCCAGCATTTT
15 few TRBJ1-1 NA TRBV5-4 CASSLSRSLGTEAFF TGTGCCAGCAGCTTGAGTAGAAGCTTAGGGACTGAAGCTTTCTTT
18 many TRBJ2-1 TRBD2 TRBV7-9 CASSLSRGGGGARDEQFF TGTGCCAGCAGCTTATCCCGGGGGGGCGGGGGGGCCAGGGATGAGCAGTTCTTC
14 few TRBJ1-4 NA TRBV7-2 CASSLEVADEKLFF TGTGCCAGCAGCTTAGAAGTAGCAGATGAAAAACTGTTTTTT
21 NA TRBJ1-1 TRBD1 TRBV6-2/TRBV6-3 CASRKPLGVVQEQGSNTEAFF TGTGCCAGCAGAAAGCCCCTTGGAGTCGTACAGGAACAGGGGTCGAACACTGAAGCTTTCTTT
15 many TRBJ1-6 NA TRBV7-2 CASWESGSYNSPLHF TGTGCCAGCTGGGAGTCCGGGTCTTATAATTCACCCCTCCACTTT
16 NA TRBJ1-4 TRBD1 TRBV10-3 CAISESKGTGNEKLFF TGTGCCATCAGTGAGTCGAAAGGGACAGGGAATGAAAAACTGTTTTTT
14 few TRBJ2-5 TRBD2 TRBV6-8 CASRGEGNQETQYF TGTGCCAGCAGGGGGGAGGGTAACCAAGAGACCCAGTACTTC
18 NA TRBJ2-7 TRBD1 TRBV6-5 CASSSRDRGTRGYYEQYF TGTGCCAGCAGTTCCCGGGACAGGGGCACCAGGGGGTACTACGAGCAGTACTTC
15 NA TRBJ1-4 NA TRBV27 CASSPEAWGREKLFF TGTGCCAGCAGCCCTGAGGCCTGGGGGCGGGAAAAACTGTTTTTT
15 NA TRBJ2-1 NA TRBV27 CASIKDQGRYNEQFF TGTGCCAGCATCAAAGACCAAGGGCGCTACAATGAGCAGTTCTTC
15 NA TRBJ1-1 NA TRBV2 CASSDEGVLGSEAFF TGTGCCAGCAGTGATGAAGGGGTACTAGGATCAGAAGCTTTCTTT
16 few TRBJ2-1 TRBD1 TRBV5-1 CASSLAGQVTYNEQFF TGCGCCAGCAGCTTGGCCGGACAGGTCACTTACAATGAGCAGTTCTTC
14 NA TRBJ1-3 NA TRBV12-3/TRBV12-4 CASSNDIPGNTIYF TGTGCCAGCAGTAATGACATTCCTGGAAACACCATATATTTT
15 NA TRBJ2-7 NA TRBV12-3/TRBV12-4 CASSFGGPKTHEQYF TGTGCCAGCAGTTTTGGCGGGCCTAAAACCCACGAGCAGTACTTC
14 few TRBJ2-5 NA TRBV7-9 CASQGGGNQETQYF TGTGCCAGCCAAGGGGGGGGGAACCAAGAGACCCAGTACTTC
18 NA TRBJ2-1 TRBD2 TRBV27 CASSPGTSGGPYPGEQFF TGTGCCAGCAGCCCCGGGACTAGCGGGGGCCCGTACCCGGGGGAGCAGTTCTTC
11 NA TRBJ1-2 NA TRBV6-5 CASRDVDGYTF TGTGCCAGCAGGGACGTCGATGGCTACACCTTC
14 NA TRBJ2-1 NA TRBV24-1 CATSEIRGGDEQFF TGTGCCACCAGTGAGATAAGGGGCGGGGATGAGCAGTTCTTC
13 NA TRBJ2-7 NA TRBV19 CASSSAGSYEQYF TGTGCCAGTAGTAGCGCAGGGTCCTACGAGCAGTACTTC
16 NA TRBJ1-6 NA TRBV10-3 CAISEWTATQNSPLHF TGTGCCATCAGTGAGTGGACAGCGACCCAAAATTCACCCCTCCACTTT
20 NA TRBJ2-3 TRBD2 TRBV28 CASSLEGQISGGAGTDTQYF TGTGCCAGCAGTTTAGAGGGACAAATTAGCGGGGGGGCGGGGACAGATACGCAGTATTTT